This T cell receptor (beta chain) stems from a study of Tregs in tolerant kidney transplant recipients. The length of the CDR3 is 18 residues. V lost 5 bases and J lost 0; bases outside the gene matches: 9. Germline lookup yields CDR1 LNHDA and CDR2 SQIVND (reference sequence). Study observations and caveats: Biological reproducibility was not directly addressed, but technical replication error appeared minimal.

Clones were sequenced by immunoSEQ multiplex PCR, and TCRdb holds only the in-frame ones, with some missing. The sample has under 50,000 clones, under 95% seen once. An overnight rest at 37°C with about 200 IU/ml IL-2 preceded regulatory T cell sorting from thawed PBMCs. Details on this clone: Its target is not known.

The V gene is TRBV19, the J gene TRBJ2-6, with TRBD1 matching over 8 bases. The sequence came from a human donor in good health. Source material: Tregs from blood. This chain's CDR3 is CASSSRTGSASGANVLTF. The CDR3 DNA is TGTGCCAGTAGTTCCCGGACAGGGTCGGCCTCTGGGGCCAACGTCCTGACTTTC. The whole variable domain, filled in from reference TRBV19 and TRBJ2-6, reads DGGITQSPKYLFRKEGQNVTLSCEQNLNHDAMYWYRQDPGQGLRLIYYSQIVNDFQKGDIAEGYSVSREKKESFPLTVTSAQKNPTAFYLCASSSRTGSASGANVLTFGAGSRLTVL.